These T cell receptor beta chains were read from a single sample in a study of T cells in localized non-small cell lung cancer. Sequenced by immunoSEQ multiplex PCR; TCRdb stores in-frame clones only, minus some. The sample has over 70,000 clones; approximately 91% are singletons. The source was PBMCs, collected before any cancer treatment. Source of these receptors: a woman aged 40-69 years with stage II squamous cell lung carcinoma. The CDR3 runs from the conserved cysteine through the conserved F or W. The order of the fields is J gene, V gene, clone size, D gene, CDR3 length, CDR3 DNA, CDR3 protein. A D gene is named only where the DNA matches it firmly. The size field is filled for only some rows; it gives once, few, many or a size class.

TRBJ2-7	TRBV28	once	TRBD1	14	TGTGCCAGCGTCCCGACAGGGAAGGGCTACGAGCAGTACTTC	CASVPTGKGYEQYF
TRBJ1-4	TRBV29-1	-	-	11	TGCAGCGTTGTTTGGTGGGAAAAACTGTTTTTT	CSVVWWEKLFF
TRBJ1-5	TRBV15	-	-	15	TGTGCCACCAGCAGAGATCGGGCACTTAATCAGCCCCAGCATTTT	CATSRDRALNQPQHF
TRBJ1-2	TRBV5-1	-	-	17	TGCGCCAGCAGCTCCGGACAGCCGCTTGGTGCGAACTATGGCTACACCTTC	CASSSGQPLGANYGYTF
TRBJ1-5	TRBV6-1	-	-	14	TGTGCCAGCAGTGAATACGTGGATAATCAGCCCCAGCATTTT	CASSEYVDNQPQHF
TRBJ2-5	TRBV2	-	-	13	TGTGCCACCGGGGGCGGAAACTTCGAGACCCAGTACTTC	CATGGGNFETQYF
TRBJ1-3	TRBV6-1	once	-	13	TGTGCCAGCAGTGTAGATGGTGGAAACACCATATATTTT	CASSVDGGNTIYF
TRBJ1-2	TRBV5-1	-	-	17	TGCGCCAGCAGCTTGTCGGGTTCCTCCAGCCATTTTGGCGGCTACACCTTC	CASSLSGSSSHFGGYTF
TRBJ1-1	TRBV11-2	-	-	12	TGTGCCAGCAGCTTAGATCTGGCTGAAGCTTTCTTT	CASSLDLAEAFF
TRBJ1-2	TRBV5-1	-	TRBD1	15	TGCGCCAGCAGCTTTGGGGGACAGGGGGCGCTTGGCTACACCTTC	CASSFGGQGALGYTF
TRBJ2-5	TRBV7-7	-	-	14	TGTGCTAGCAGCTTATCGGACATACAAGAGACCCAGTACTTC	CASSLSDIQETQYF
TRBJ1-5	TRBV7-8	-	-	18	TGTGCCAGCAGCTCAGGGGTGCCCGGGGGATATAGCAATCAGCCCCAGCATTTT	CASSSGVPGGYSNQPQHF
TRBJ1-1	TRBV10-3	-	TRBD1	15	TGTGCCATCAGTGTAGGGACAGGGGGTAGCACTGAAGCTTTCTTT	CAISVGTGGSTEAFF
TRBJ2-3	TRBV27	-	-	19	TGTGCCAGCAGTTTATTGAAACCCGGGACACCTAAAAGCACAGATACGCAGTATTTT	CASSLLKPGTPKSTDTQYF